This TCR beta chain came from a study of STAT5B mutations in CD4+ large granular lymphocyte leukemia. Study details: Among healthy donors, a particular HLA allele went with more CDR3 'QG' motifs.

Sequenced by immunoSEQ multiplex PCR; TCRdb stores in-frame clones only, minus some. The sample contains tens of thousands of clones, roughly 79% of which appear only once. Notes on the study in general: No patients shared main leukemic clonotypes, though about 25% appeared at low frequency elsewhere. TRBV06-family usage was enriched in top patient clones (8/27) versus controls (2/35).

The germline V and J ends were trimmed by 1 base and 12 bases, with 10 bases remaining between them. Per germline, CDR1 MDHEN and CDR2 SYDVKM. This CDR3 comprises 12 residues. To note about this clone: Its antigen is unidentified.

The chain links TRBV28 to TRBJ2-1; D is unresolved. The receptor's source is a human donor in good health. The sequenced sample consisted of CD4+ T cells from blood buffy coats. CDR3 region: CASSLSGVVQFF. The CDR3, as DNA: TGTGCCAGCAGTTTATCTGGAGTAGTGCAGTTCTTC.